The 29 T cell receptor beta chains in this list originate from one sample, sequenced in a study of patients and donors after allogeneic stem cell transplantation. TCRdb redid the calling of the RT-PCR reads with MiXCR, one entry per CDR3 protein. Of hundreds of thousands of distinct CDR3 sequences listed, 16% are singletons. Sequencing was carried out using blood, either unsorted or a sorted T cell fraction (not recorded which). All receptors derive from a human donor who was either an allogeneic HSCT recipient or a stem cell or donor lymphocyte infusion donor (not recorded which). It is not recorded whose cells these are; they may come from a transplant donor.

This chain connects TRBV18 to TRBJ2-7, with 8 bases fitting TRBD1. J was trimmed by 2 bases and V by 5 bases; bases with no gene match: 14. Germline-derived CDR1 and CDR2 are KGHSH and LQKENI. The CDR3 runs 17 residues. The CDR3 region is CASSLRSPGQVTYEQYF. The CDR3 coding sequence is TGTGCCAGCTCATTAAGGAGCCCGGGACAGGTAACCTACGAGCAGTACTTC.

This clonotype was observed a handful of times. The V gene is TRBV7-2, the J gene TRBJ1-1; no clear D gene. Trimming took off 5 bases at V and 8 bases at J, with 21 bases between the two ends. The CDR3 loop spans 15 amino acids. Germline assignment: CDR1 SGHTA and CDR2 FQGNSA. The CDR3 DNA follows: TGTGCCAGCAGCCCGACGGGCAGGATCTTTGGCGAAGCTTTCTTT. It codes for CASSPTGRIFGEAFF.

This clonotype occurred a few times. This chain uses TRBV20-1 with TRBJ2-1, with D possibly TRBD1 on 5 matching bases. The CDR3 is 14 residues long. CDR1 and CDR2 (germline): DFQATT, SNEGSKA (reference sequence). The CDR3 DNA follows: TGCAGCTCTCCCGTAGGGGCTTCTGATTCTGAGCAGTTCTTC. Protein sequence: CSSPVGASDSEQFF.

CDR3 region: CASSLVGYGELFF. The CDR3 DNA reads as TGTGCCAGCAGCTTAGTGGGTTACGGGGAGCTGTTTTTT. The V gene is TRBV7-2, the J gene TRBJ2-2; the D is unclear. Germline V gives CDR1 SGHTA, CDR2 FQGNSA. Trimming shortened V by 1 base and J by 7 bases, and 7 bases separated the two germline ends. The CDR3 runs to 13 residues.

The chain is built from TRBV5-1 and TRBJ2-3; 9 positions match TRBD1. CDR1 is SGHRS, CDR2 YFSETQ, per germline. Trimming removed 4 bases from V and 1 base from J; junction bases left unmatched: 4. The CDR3 spans 15 residues. The CDR3 is CASSRTGARTDTQYF. CDR3 nucleotides: TGCGCCAGCAGCCGGACAGGGGCCCGCACAGATACGCAGTATTTT.

The chain employs TRBV25-1 and TRBJ2-5, with 9 bases identical to TRBD2. Per germline, CDR1 MGHDK and CDR2 SYGVNS. The ends lost 4 bases at V and 4 bases at J; junction bases unmatched: 1. The CDR3 is made up of 13 amino acids. The CDR3 protein is CASSGAGGETQYF. The CDR3 nucleotides are TGTGCCAGCAGTGGAGCGGGGGGAGAGACCCAGTACTTC.

The V gene is TRBV10-3, the J gene TRBJ2-1; 8 bases map to TRBD1. The CDR3 has 14 residues. J lost 7 bases, V lost 6 bases, and 8 bases had no gene match. CDR1 is ENHRY and CDR2 is SYGVKD in the germline V gene. The CDR3 loop reads CAIRPTDRVNEQFF. In nucleotides, the CDR3 is TGTGCCATCAGACCCACGGACAGGGTGAATGAGCAGTTCTTC.

Only a few counts were recorded for this clonotype. V usage is TRBV24-1 and J usage is TRBJ1-3; D is uncertain. The CDR3 has 16 residues. The ends were cut back, 5 bases at V and 0 bases at J, with 13 bases in the middle. Germline V gives CDR1 KGHDR, CDR2 SFDVKD. CDR3 DNA: TGTGCCACCAGTGGCGGGAAGGGCAGCTCTGGAAACACCATATATTTT. Its protein is CATSGGKGSSGNTIYF.

This clonotype was picked up a small number of times. The rearrangement uses TRBV11-2 and TRBJ2-7; D gene ambiguous. Germline CDR1 is SGHAT and CDR2 is FQNNGV. The CDR3 runs to 11 residues. V lost 5 bases and J lost 7, with 9 bases in between. The CDR3 nucleotides are TGTGCCAGCAGCCCGGGTCGGGAGCAGTACTTC. Encoded protein: CASSPGREQYF.

This clonotype was seen more than once but under ten times. The chain has TRBV3-1 and TRBJ2-1; 8 bases fit TRBD2. V lost 3 bases, J lost 4 bases, and 14 bases stayed unmatched. CDR1 is LGHDT, CDR2 YNNKEL, per germline (reference sequence). The CDR3 is 18 residues long. The CDR3 coding sequence is TGTGCCAGCAGCCAGGATGTGATAGCGGGAATCAGGTACAATGAGCAGTTCTTC. This gives the protein CASSQDVIAGIRYNEQFF.

The chain recombines TRBV7-8 with TRBJ2-7, with D possibly matching TRBD1 (6 bases). The ends were cut back, 5 bases at V and 3 bases at J, with 11 bases in the middle. This CDR3 has 13 residues. The V gene's germline CDR1 is SGHVS and CDR2 FQNEAQ. The CDR3 loop is CASSPQGYYEQYF. In DNA form, the CDR3 reads TGTGCCAGCAGCCCACAGGGTTACTACGAGCAGTACTTC.

This chain connects TRBV20-1 to TRBJ2-1, with TRBD1 as a possible D gene (5 bases). V lost 6 bases to trimming and J lost 3 bases, with 15 bases between them. In germline, CDR1 is DFQATT, CDR2 SNEGSKA (reference sequence). There are 14 residues in the CDR3. The CDR3 protein is CSAPGDRFYNEQFF. CDR3 bases: TGCAGTGCCCCTGGAGACAGATTCTACAATGAGCAGTTCTTC.

This clonotype was counted ten times or more. V usage is TRBV14 and J usage is TRBJ1-5; D is unclear. The germline V gene has CDR1 SGHDN and CDR2 FVKESK. The CDR3 is 13 residues long. Trimming left V 0 bases short and J 9 bases short, with 9 bases between. The CDR3 region is CASSQDRLAPQHF. The CDR3 DNA reads TGTGCCAGCAGCCAAGATCGGCTCGCGCCCCAGCATTTT.

This clonotype was recorded a few times. V gene TRBV29-1 combines with J gene TRBJ2-2, with 8 bases matching TRBD2. The CDR3 is 15 residues long. V dropped 4 bases and J dropped 5; count of bases not matched to a gene: 9. Germline-derived CDR1 and CDR2 are SQVTM and ANQGSEA. The CDR3 DNA reads as TGCAGCGTTGCCAGTACTAGCGGACGGACCGGGGAGCTGTTTTTT. This encodes CSVASTSGRTGELFF.

This clonotype was observed at least ten times. The rearrangement uses TRBV5-1 and TRBJ1-2, with 7 nucleotides matching TRBD1. The CDR3 has 14 residues. Germline assignment: CDR1 SGHRS and CDR2 YFSETQ. J was trimmed by 3 bases and V by 0 bases; bases with no gene match: 2. CDR3 protein: CASSLGQGDYGYTF. DNA for the CDR3: TGCGCCAGCAGCTTGGGGCAGGGGGACTATGGCTACACCTTC.

The table lists this clonotype with a few counts. The rearrangement joins TRBV10-3 to TRBJ1-1; a weak D match, TRBD1 (6 bases). The CDR3 totals 13 residues. CDR1 and CDR2 from the germline V gene are ENHRY and SYGVKD. Trimming removed 4 bases at V and 3 bases at J, with 9 bases between. The CDR3, as DNA: TGTGCCATCAGTGTTAGGGGGGACACTGAAGCTTTCTTT. This codes for CAISVRGDTEAFF.

The table lists this clonotype with a few counts. This chain uses TRBV6-4 with TRBJ1-5, with D unclear. V was pared by 2 bases and J by 2 bases, with 7 bases between. Looked up from germline, CDR1 is MRHNA and CDR2 is SNTAGT. The CDR3 length is 14 residues. The CDR3 loop reads CASSDTWGNQPQHF. The DNA of the CDR3 is TGTGCCAGCAGTGACACCTGGGGCAATCAGCCCCAGCATTTT.

This clonotype was detected only a few times. The V and J genes are TRBV30 and TRBJ2-3, with D maybe TRBD2 (5 bases). The germline gives CDR1 GTSNPN, CDR2 SVGIG (reference sequence). The ends were cut back, 0 bases at V and 4 bases at J, with 20 bases in the middle. CDR3 length: 17 amino acids. The CDR3 DNA sequence: TGTGCCTGGAGTGTTCTCCGGACTCTGAAGCCCGCAGATACGCAGTATTTT. Protein product: CAWSVLRTLKPADTQYF.

This clonotype appeared many times. The CDR3 DNA is TGCGCCAGCAGCTTGGCCCGGGACAGGGAGAAATGGGCCTACGAGCAGTACTTC. This encodes CASSLARDREKWAYEQYF. The chain joins TRBV5-1 to TRBJ2-7; 9 nucleotides agree with TRBD1. With V trimmed by 0 bases and J by 2 bases, 12 bases remained unmatched. This CDR3 is 18 amino acids long. Germline V gene lookup returns CDR1 SGHRS and CDR2 YFSETQ.

The chain carries TRBV6-1 and TRBJ2-7; 9 positions agree with TRBD1. Looked up from germline, CDR1 is MNHNS and CDR2 is SASEGT. The CDR3 spans 13 residues. The J segment lost 3 bases and the V segment lost 10 bases, leaving 7 bases of the junction unmatched. This CDR3 reads CATSGTGYYEQYF. The CDR3 DNA reads as TGTGCCACCTCCGGGACAGGGTACTACGAGCAGTACTTC.

This clonotype appeared a few times. V gene TRBV5-8 combines with J gene TRBJ1-2; D is uncertain. The germline V gene encodes CDR1 SGHTS and CDR2 YDEGEE. CDR3 length: 14 amino acids. Trimming cost V 3 bases and J 3 bases, with 12 bases left between them. CDR3 in DNA: TGTGCCAGCAGCTCCAGACAAATACACTATGGCTACACCTTC. Translation gives CASSSRQIHYGYTF.

This chain joins TRBV24-1 and TRBJ2-7, with TRBD1 matching 7 bases. Per germline, CDR1 KGHDR and CDR2 SFDVKD. Trimming cost V 2 bases and J 2 bases; bases outside gene matches: 2. The CDR3 is 14 residues long. The CDR3 DNA is TGTGCCACCAGTGATTGGGGACAGCCCTACGAGCAGTACTTC. This sequence encodes CATSDWGQPYEQYF.

The rearrangement joins TRBV20-1 to TRBJ2-3; TRBD2 agrees at 7 bases. In germline, CDR1 is DFQATT, CDR2 SNEGSKA (reference sequence). The CDR3 is 16 residues long. J was trimmed by 0 bases and V by 0 bases; bases with no gene match: 6. The chain's CDR3 is CSARDYLAASTDTQYF. CDR3 bases: TGCAGTGCTAGAGATTATCTAGCGGCAAGCACAGATACGCAGTATTTT.

V and J are TRBV2 and TRBJ2-1; D perhaps matches TRBD2 (5 bases). CDR1 and CDR2 (germline): SNHLY, FYNNEI. The CDR3 runs 14 residues. V was trimmed by 8 bases and J by 7 bases, leaving 18 bases between them. CDR3 region: CASLMRVLMNEQFF. The CDR3 DNA reads TGTGCCAGCCTGATGCGGGTATTAATGAATGAGCAGTTCTTC.

This clonotype came up many times. The CDR3 DNA follows: TGTGCCAGCAGCGCTGACGGCCTGAACACTGAAGCTTTCTTT. Its protein product is CASSADGLNTEAFF. The chain links TRBV9 to TRBJ1-1; D is ambiguous. Trimming removed 3 bases at V and 0 bases at J, with 9 bases between. The CDR3 extends over 14 amino acids. Looked up from germline, CDR1 is SGDLS and CDR2 is YYNGEE.

This clonotype has more than one count but fewer than ten. The rearrangement uses TRBV2 and TRBJ2-7; TRBD2 aligns across 13 bases. CDR3 length: 14 residues. V was pared by 4 bases and J by 4 bases, with 1 base of the junction left unmatched. CDR1 and CDR2 from the germline V gene are SNHLY and FYNNEI. CDR3 nucleotides: TGTGCCAGCAGTGGACTAGCGGGGGGTTACGAGCAGTACTTC. This sequence encodes CASSGLAGGYEQYF.

V usage is TRBV20-1 and J usage is TRBJ1-6, with D perhaps TRBD1 (6 bases). The germline V and J ends were trimmed by 7 bases and 7 bases, with 8 bases remaining between them. The CDR3 sequence is 11 residues long. CDR1 is DFQATT and CDR2 is SNEGSKA in the germline V gene (reference sequence). CDR3 nucleotide sequence: TGCAGTGGAACAGGGAATTCACCCCTCCACTTT. Amino acid sequence: CSGTGNSPLHF.

The V call is TRBV18, the J call TRBJ2-1, with D maybe TRBD2 (6 bases). Trimming removed 11 bases from V and 3 bases from J, with 11 bases in between. CDR1 is KGHSH, CDR2 LQKENI, per germline. The CDR3 loop spans 12 amino acids. CDR3 loop: CAGGSSYNEQFF. In DNA, the CDR3 is TGTGCCGGGGGGAGCAGCTACAATGAGCAGTTCTTC.

This clonotype was detected many times. The chain links TRBV9 to TRBJ2-2; no clear D. V gave up 0 bases and J gave up 7 bases, with 13 bases separating them. CDR3 length: 15 amino acids. Germline V CDR1 and CDR2: SGDLS, YYNGEE. The CDR3 DNA is TGTGCCAGCAGCGTAGGTCTAGATTTGGACGGGGAGCTGTTTTTT. It translates to CASSVGLDLDGELFF.